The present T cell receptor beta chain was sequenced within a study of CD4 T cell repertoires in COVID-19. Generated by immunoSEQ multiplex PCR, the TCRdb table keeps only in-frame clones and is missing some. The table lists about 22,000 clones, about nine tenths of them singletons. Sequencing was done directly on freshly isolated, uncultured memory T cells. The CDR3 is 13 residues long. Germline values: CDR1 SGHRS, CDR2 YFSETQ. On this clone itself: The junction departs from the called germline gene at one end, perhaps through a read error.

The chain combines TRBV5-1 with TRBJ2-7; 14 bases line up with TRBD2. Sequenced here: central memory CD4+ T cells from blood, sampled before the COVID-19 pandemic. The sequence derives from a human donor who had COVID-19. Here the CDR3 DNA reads TGCGCCAGCAGCGCGACCGGGACTAGCGGGGGATGGTTC. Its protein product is CASSATGTSGGWF.